These 9 T cell receptor beta chains share one sample of origin, sequenced in a study of T cells in localized non-small cell lung cancer. This table comes from immunoSEQ multiplex PCR, and its TCRdb copy is limited to in-frame clones, with some not included. This repertoire shows around 67,000 clones, 90% found once; its top ten account for around 1.8%. The sample was peripheral blood, taken before any cancer treatment. Source of these receptors: a woman aged 35 to 70 with stage I lung adenocarcinoma.

V gene TRBV27 combines with J gene TRBJ1-3; 9 bases align to TRBD1. The V and J ends lost 4 bases and 4 bases, in that order; junction bases with no gene match: 5. CDR1 and CDR2 from the germline V gene are MNHEY and SMNVEV (reference sequence). This CDR3 comprises 15 residues. The DNA for the CDR3 is TGTGCCAGCAGTTCAGAGGGGACAGGGGGAAACACCATATATTTT. This translates into CASSSEGTGGNTIYF.

The gene calls are TRBV2 and TRBJ2-1, with D hard to call. The ends were cut back, 4 bases at V and 4 bases at J, with 2 bases in the middle. Germline CDR1 and CDR2: SNHLY and FYNNEI. The CDR3 spans 11 residues. The CDR3 nucleotides read TGTGCCAGCAGTGTTTACAATGAGCAGTTCTTC. Translating gives CASSVYNEQFF. Looking up the rest from reference TRBV2 and TRBJ2-1 gives the full variable domain: EPEVTQTPSHQVTQMGQEVILRCVPISNHLYFYWYRQILGQKVEFLVSFYNNEISEKSEIFDDQFSVERPDGSNFTLKIRSTKLEDSAMYFCASSVYNEQFFGPGTRLTVL.

This rearrangement joins TRBV5-1 to TRBJ2-7, with 7 bases matching TRBD1. Germline lookup yields CDR1 SGHRS and CDR2 YFSETQ. CDR3 length equals 14 residues. The ends lost 7 bases at V and 4 bases at J; junction bases unmatched: 11. This CDR3 is CASGYRQGSYEQYF. In nucleotides, the CDR3 is TGCGCCAGCGGGTATAGACAGGGTTCGTACGAGCAGTACTTC.

The count of this clone is one. This chain connects TRBV6-5 to TRBJ1-1, with TRBD1 matching 10 bases. This CDR3 region has 15 residues. The V gene's germline CDR1 is MNHEY and CDR2 SVGAGI. The V segment lost 4 bases and the J segment 5 bases; nucleotides outside the gene matches: 7. The CDR3 sequence: CASSWGTGVKTEAFF. For the CDR3, the DNA is TGTGCCAGCAGTTGGGGGACAGGGGTAAAGACTGAAGCTTTCTTT.

The chain recombines TRBV4-1 with TRBJ2-1; 15 bases match TRBD2. In germline, CDR1 is MGHRA, CDR2 YSYEKL. After removal of 6 bases from V and 10 bases from J, the junction contained 7 bases not matched to a gene. The CDR3 is 15 amino acids. The CDR3 region has the DNA TGCGCCAGCAGTGAAGGCGGACTAGCGGGGGGGGAGCAGTTCTTC. Translated, it gives CASSEGGLAGGEQFF.

V gene TRBV7-9 combines with J gene TRBJ2-7; tentative D call: TRBD1 (6 bases). Germline CDR1 SEHNR, CDR2 FQNEAQ (reference sequence). The germline V and J ends were trimmed by 5 bases and 5 bases, with 10 bases remaining between them. There are 12 residues in the CDR3. As DNA, the CDR3 is TGTGCCAGCAGCGCAGGGGCCCACGAGCAGTACTTC. This codes for CASSAGAHEQYF. The full variable domain, in which reference TRBV7-9 and TRBJ2-7 provide the parts outside the CDR3, is DTGVSQNPRHKITKRGQNVTFRCDPISEHNRLYWYRQTLGQGPEFLTYFQNEAQLEKSRLLSDRFSAERPKGSFSTLEIQRTEQGDSAMYLCASSAGAHEQYFGPGTRLTVT.

This chain uses TRBV7-2 with TRBJ1-1, with TRBD1 as a possible D gene (6 bases). Trimming removed 1 base at V and 3 bases at J, with 21 bases between. The CDR3 sequence is 18 residues long. Germline assignment: CDR1 SGHTA and CDR2 FQGNSA. CDR3: CASSLVPDVGAWYTEAFF. For the CDR3, the DNA is TGTGCCAGCAGCTTAGTCCCCGACGTGGGGGCGTGGTACACTGAAGCTTTCTTT.

The chain links TRBV9 to TRBJ2-5; TRBD2 agrees at 10 bases. Trimming at V came to 0 bases and at J to 5 bases, leaving 7 bases not matched to a gene. The CDR3 sequence is 16 residues long. The germline CDR1 and CDR2 sequences are SGDLS and YYNGEE. Written as DNA, the CDR3 is TGTGCCAGCAGCGTAGTGGCTAGCGGGAGCCCCGAGACCCAGTACTTC. Protein product: CASSVVASGSPETQYF. The whole variable domain, remainder taken from reference TRBV9 and TRBJ2-5, is DSGVTQTPKHLITATGQRVTLRCSPRSGDLSVYWYQQSLDQGLQFLIQYYNGEERAKGNILERFSAQQFPDLHSELNLSSLELGDSALYFCASSVVASGSPETQYFGPGTRLLVL.

V gene TRBV11-1 combines with J gene TRBJ1-4; D is unresolved. This CDR3 region has 15 residues. CDR1 and CDR2 (germline): SGHAT, FQDESV (reference sequence). The V and J ends lost 5 bases and 0 bases respectively, with 10 bases between them. DNA of the CDR3: TGTGCCAGCAGCACCGACGGTTCAACTAATGAAAAACTGTTTTTT. Its protein product is CASSTDGSTNEKLFF.